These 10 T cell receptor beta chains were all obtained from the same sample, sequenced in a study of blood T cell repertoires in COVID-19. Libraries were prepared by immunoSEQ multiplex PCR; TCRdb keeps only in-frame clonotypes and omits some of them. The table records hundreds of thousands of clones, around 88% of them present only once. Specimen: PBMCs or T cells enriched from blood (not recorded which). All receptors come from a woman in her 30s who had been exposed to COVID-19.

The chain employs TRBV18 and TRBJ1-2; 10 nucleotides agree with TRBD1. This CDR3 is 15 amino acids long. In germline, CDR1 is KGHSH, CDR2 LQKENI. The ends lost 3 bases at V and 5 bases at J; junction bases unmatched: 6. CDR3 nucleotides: TGTGCCAGCTCACCGAGACAGGGGGCATGGTATGGCTACACCTTC. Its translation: CASSPRQGAWYGYTF.

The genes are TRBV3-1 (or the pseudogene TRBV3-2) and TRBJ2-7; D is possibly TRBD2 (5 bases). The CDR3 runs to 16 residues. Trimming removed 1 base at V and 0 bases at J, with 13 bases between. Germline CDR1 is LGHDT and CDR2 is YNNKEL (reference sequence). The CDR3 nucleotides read TGTGCCAGCAGCCAAGCGGCTAGCTGGAGCTCCTACGAGCAGTACTTC. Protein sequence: CASSQAASWSSYEQYF.

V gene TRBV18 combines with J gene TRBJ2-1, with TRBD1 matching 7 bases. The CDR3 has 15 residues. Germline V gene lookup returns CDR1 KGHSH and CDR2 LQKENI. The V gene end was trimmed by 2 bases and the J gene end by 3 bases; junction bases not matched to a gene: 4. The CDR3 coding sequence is TGTGCCAGCTCACCAGGTCAGGGGGACTACAATGAGCAGTTCTTC. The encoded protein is CASSPGQGDYNEQFF. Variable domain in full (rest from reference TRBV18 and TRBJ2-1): NAGVMQNPRHLVRRRGQEARLRCSPMKGHSHVYWYRQLPEEGLKFMVYLQKENIIDESGMPKERFSAEFPKEGPSILRIQQVVRGDSAAYFCASSPGQGDYNEQFFGPGTRLTVL.

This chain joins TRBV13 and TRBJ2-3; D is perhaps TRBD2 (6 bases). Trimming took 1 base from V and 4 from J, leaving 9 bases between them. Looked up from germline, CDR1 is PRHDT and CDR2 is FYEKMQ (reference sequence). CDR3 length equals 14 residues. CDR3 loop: CASSLELAPDTQYF. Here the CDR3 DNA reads TGTGCCAGCAGCTTAGAACTAGCCCCAGATACGCAGTATTTT.

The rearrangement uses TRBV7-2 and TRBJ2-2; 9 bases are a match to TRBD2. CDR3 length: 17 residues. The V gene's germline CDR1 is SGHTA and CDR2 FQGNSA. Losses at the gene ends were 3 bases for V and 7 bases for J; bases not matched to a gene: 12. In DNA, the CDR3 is TGTGCCAGCAGCTTTGCGGGGGGGCCATATTACGACGGGGAGCTGTTTTTT. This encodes CASSFAGGPYYDGELFF.

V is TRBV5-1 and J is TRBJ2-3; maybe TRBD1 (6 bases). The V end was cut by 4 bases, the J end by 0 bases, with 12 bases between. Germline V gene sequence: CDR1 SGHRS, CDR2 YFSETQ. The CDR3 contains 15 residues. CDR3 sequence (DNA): TGCGCCAGCAGCCTGGACAGTTTCAGCACAGATACGCAGTATTTT. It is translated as CASSLDSFSTDTQYF.

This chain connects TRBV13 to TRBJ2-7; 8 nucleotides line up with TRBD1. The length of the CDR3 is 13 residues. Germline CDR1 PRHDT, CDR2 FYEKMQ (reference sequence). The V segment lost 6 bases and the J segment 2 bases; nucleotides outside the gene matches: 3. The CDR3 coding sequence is TGTGCCAGCAGGGGACAGGAGACCTACGAGCAGTACTTC. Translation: CASRGQETYEQYF.

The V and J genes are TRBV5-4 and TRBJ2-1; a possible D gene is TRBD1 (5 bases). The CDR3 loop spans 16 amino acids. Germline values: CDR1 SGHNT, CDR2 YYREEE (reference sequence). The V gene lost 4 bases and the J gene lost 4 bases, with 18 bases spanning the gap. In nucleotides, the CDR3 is TGTGCCAGCAGCCGCCACGAAGGGGCGTCGTACAATGAGCAGTTCTTC. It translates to CASSRHEGASYNEQFF.

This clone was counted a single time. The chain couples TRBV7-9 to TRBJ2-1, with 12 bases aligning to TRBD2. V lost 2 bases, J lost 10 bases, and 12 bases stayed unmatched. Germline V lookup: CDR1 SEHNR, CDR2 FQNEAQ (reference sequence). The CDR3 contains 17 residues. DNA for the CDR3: TGTGCCAGCAGCTTATTGTGGCTAGCGGGGGGGCTAGTGGAGCAGTTCTTC. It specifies CASSLLWLAGGLVEQFF. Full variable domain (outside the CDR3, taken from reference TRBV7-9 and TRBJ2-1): DTGVSQNPRHKITKRGQNVTFRCDPISEHNRLYWYRQTLGQGPEFLTYFQNEAQLEKSRLLSDRFSAERPKGSFSTLEIQRTEQGDSAMYLCASSLLWLAGGLVEQFFGPGTRLTVL.

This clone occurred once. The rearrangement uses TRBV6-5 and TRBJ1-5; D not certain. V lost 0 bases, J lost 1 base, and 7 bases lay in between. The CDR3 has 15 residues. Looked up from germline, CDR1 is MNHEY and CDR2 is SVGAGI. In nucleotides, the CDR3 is TGTGCCAGCAGTTACTCGGGAGTAAGCAATCAGCCCCAGCATTTT. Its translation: CASSYSGVSNQPQHF.